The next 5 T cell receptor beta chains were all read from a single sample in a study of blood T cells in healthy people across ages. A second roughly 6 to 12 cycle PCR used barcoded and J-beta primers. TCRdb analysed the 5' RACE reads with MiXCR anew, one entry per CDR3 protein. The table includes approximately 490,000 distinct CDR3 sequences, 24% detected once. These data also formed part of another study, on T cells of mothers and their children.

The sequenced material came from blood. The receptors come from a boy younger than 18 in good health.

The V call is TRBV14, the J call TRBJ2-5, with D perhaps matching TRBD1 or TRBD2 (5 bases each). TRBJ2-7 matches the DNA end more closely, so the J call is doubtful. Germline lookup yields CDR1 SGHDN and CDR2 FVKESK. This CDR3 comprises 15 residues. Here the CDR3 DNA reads TGTGCCAGCAGCCAAGAGGGGACCTCCTCCTACGAGCAGTACTTC. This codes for CASSQEGTSSYEQYF.

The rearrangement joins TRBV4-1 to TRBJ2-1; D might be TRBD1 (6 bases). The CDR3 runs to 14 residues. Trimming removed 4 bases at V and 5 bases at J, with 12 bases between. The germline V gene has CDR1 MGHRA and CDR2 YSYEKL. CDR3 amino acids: CASSRAGQNNEQFF. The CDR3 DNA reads TGCGCCAGCAGCCGAGCAGGACAGAACAATGAGCAGTTCTTC.

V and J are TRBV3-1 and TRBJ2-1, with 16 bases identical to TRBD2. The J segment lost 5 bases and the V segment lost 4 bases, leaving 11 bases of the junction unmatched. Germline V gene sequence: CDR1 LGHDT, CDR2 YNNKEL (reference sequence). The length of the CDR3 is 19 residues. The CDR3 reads CASSPPGTSGRAQDNEQFF. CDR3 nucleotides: TGTGCCAGCAGCCCACCGGGGACTAGCGGGAGGGCACAGGACAATGAGCAGTTCTTC.

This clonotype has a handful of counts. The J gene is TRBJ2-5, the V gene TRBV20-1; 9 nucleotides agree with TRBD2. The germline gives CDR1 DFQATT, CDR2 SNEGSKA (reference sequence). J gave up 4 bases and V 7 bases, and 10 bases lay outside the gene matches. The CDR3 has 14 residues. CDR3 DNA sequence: TGCAGTGTGGGTCTAGCGGGGTTAATAGAGACCCAGTACTTC. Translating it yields CSVGLAGLIETQYF.

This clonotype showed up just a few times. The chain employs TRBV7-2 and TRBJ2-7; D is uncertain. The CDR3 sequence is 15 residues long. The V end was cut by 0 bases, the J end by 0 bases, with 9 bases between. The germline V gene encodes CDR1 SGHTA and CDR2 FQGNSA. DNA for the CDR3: TGTGCCAGCAGCTTAGCGCCGCAGGCCTCCTACGAGCAGTACTTC. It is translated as CASSLAPQASYEQYF.